The present T cell receptor (beta chain) was sequenced within a study of Graves' ophthalmopathy and Graves' hyperthyroidism. Findings of the study overall: Both an approximately 70% sensitivity and an approximately 72% specificity characterized the model's predictions of ophthalmopathy progression.

Trimming took off 3 bases at V and 7 bases at J, with 15 bases between the two ends. Germline lookup yields CDR1 LNHNV and CDR2 YYDKDF (reference sequence). This CDR3 has 14 residues. Ophthalmopathy-affected donors exhibited moderate-to-severe activity, CAS ≥3, NOSPECS ≥4, and duration under 3 months. Someone took the PBMCs out of more than 9 ml of fresh peripheral blood. A note on this clonotype: The antigen remains unidentified.

TCR beta CDR3 amplification used RNA transcripts. First-round RT-PCR relied on HTBI primers, and a second-round multiplex PCR came next. TCRdb re-called the multiplex PCR reads with MiXCR, one entry per CDR3 protein. The table lists about 740,000 distinct CDR3 sequences, about 44% of them singletons. Sequenced sample: peripheral blood. The TCR sequence derives from an adult man with Graves' ophthalmopathy. This rearrangement joins TRBV15 to TRBJ1-2; D ambiguous. The CDR3 reads CATSSVVQGGGYTF. Written as DNA, the CDR3 is TGTGCCACCAGCAGCGTAGTACAAGGCGGTGGCTACACCTTC.